This passage covers 8 T cell receptor beta chains from one sample sequenced in a study of blood T cell repertoires in COVID-19. The protocol was immunoSEQ multiplex PCR, while the TCRdb copy is restricted to in-frame clones and leaves out a portion. The sample holds approximately 120,000 clones, 65% to 90% seen once. The sample was peripheral blood. The receptors come from a woman of 80 years or more with active or convalescent COVID-19.

The chain has TRBV30 and TRBJ1-2; 8 nucleotides agree with TRBD1. Germline CDR1 reads GTSNPN; CDR2 reads SVGIG (reference sequence). Trimming cost V 3 bases and J 4 bases; bases outside gene matches: 4. This CDR3 is 13 amino acids long. In nucleotides, the CDR3 is TGTGCCTGGAGGGCAGGGGGCGTCTATGGCTACACCTTC. It translates to CAWRAGGVYGYTF.

There are a few counts of this clone. J is TRBJ2-1 and V is TRBV25-1; no definite D call. From germline, CDR1 is MGHDK and CDR2 SYGVNS. This CDR3 region has 11 residues. With 7 bases removed from V and 4 bases from J, the gap between germline ends came to 5 bases. CDR3 residues: CASTQYNEQFF. CDR3 in DNA: TGTGCCAGCACACAATACAATGAGCAGTTCTTC.

This chain joins TRBV6-1 and TRBJ2-3; D is possibly TRBD2 (5 bases). Per germline, CDR1 MNHNS and CDR2 SASEGT. This CDR3 has 16 residues. V lost 2 bases, J lost 0 bases, and 12 bases lay in between. CDR3 sequence (DNA): TGTGCCAGCAGTGAAAGAGCCGGACTGAGCACAGATACGCAGTATTTT. Its translation is CASSERAGLSTDTQYF.

V is TRBV30 and J is TRBJ2-7; possible D gene TRBD2, 5 bases. Germline lookup yields CDR1 GTSNPN and CDR2 SVGIG (reference sequence). Trimming pared 0 bases from V and 2 bases from J, leaving 14 bases between. The CDR3 is made up of 15 amino acids. The CDR3 loop reads CAWSVLGVQTYEQYF. As DNA, the CDR3 is TGTGCCTGGAGTGTACTCGGGGTGCAGACCTACGAGCAGTACTTC.

The V and J genes are TRBV28 and TRBJ2-2, with TRBD2 matching 10 bases. There are 14 residues in the CDR3. The V and J ends lost 10 bases and 1 base, in that order; junction bases with no gene match: 3. The germline CDR1 and CDR2 sequences are MDHEN and SYDVKM. The CDR3: CATLAGGNTGELFF. Written as DNA, the CDR3 is TGTGCCACCTTAGCGGGAGGGAACACCGGGGAGCTGTTTTTT.

V is TRBV27 and J is TRBJ1-3, with D maybe TRBD1 (5 bases). CDR1 MNHEY and CDR2 SMNVEV come from the germline V gene (reference sequence). The CDR3 is 13 amino acids. V lost 7 bases and J lost 8, with 15 bases in between. The CDR3 is CASMVAGGDTIYF. The CDR3 nucleotides are TGTGCCAGCATGGTAGCGGGGGGAGACACCATATATTTT.

The chain couples TRBV5-8 to TRBJ1-1; possible D gene TRBD1, 5 bases. The germline V gene encodes CDR1 SGHTS and CDR2 YDEGEE. Trimming took off 4 bases at V and 0 bases at J, with 7 bases between the two ends. This CDR3 comprises 13 residues. CDR3 residues: CASSPQVNTEAFF. The CDR3 DNA sequence: TGTGCCAGCAGCCCACAGGTGAACACTGAAGCTTTCTTT.

This chain connects TRBV2 to TRBJ2-7, with TRBD2 identical over 9 bases. CDR3 length: 16 amino acids. The germline V gene has CDR1 SNHLY and CDR2 FYNNEI. V shed 8 bases, J shed 2 bases, and the junction held 13 bases outside the gene matches. The CDR3 coding sequence is TGTGCCAGCGTCCGACCCGGCGGGAGGGCTACCTACGAGCAGTACTTC. It yields the protein CASVRPGGRATYEQYF.